This T cell receptor beta chain comes out of a study of blood T cell repertoires in COVID-19 (TCRdb year 2020). Context from the whole study: The collaborator samples originated in the United States, Italy and Spain and spanned the acute and convalescent phases of COVID-19. The prospective study material was composed of cDNA or gDNA derived from T cells, B-cell-depleted T cells, or PBMCs. Deeply sampled blood TCRbeta repertoires from subjects exposed to, actively infected with, or recovered from COVID-19 were included in the dataset. The repertoires were released in a freely available public database intended as a resource for research on the immune response to SARS-CoV-2. The samples were drawn from the first 160 participants of the ongoing ImmuneRACE study and from about 1,200 subjects provided by 6 global collaborators. Nearly every sample came with metadata listing a de-identified subject ID, COVID-19 status, age in years and sex. Where HLA class I and class II types were available, the types were taken from metadata supplied by the sample provider, not from assay-based typing.

Results the study describes overall, beyond this receptor: How much clinical and demographic metadata was included differed by source and by participant, and the metadata was provided uncurated.

CDR1 and CDR2, per the germline V gene, are SGHRS and YFSETQ. The CDR3 goes from the cysteine to the phenylalanine over 15 residues. Only the CDR3 DNA stays, 45 bases, in frame from base 1. V and J lose 4 bases and 0 bases, and a span of 13 bases separates them. A remark on this clone: Its specific antigen is unknown. Base-call qualities are not available, and no considerably larger clone is one nucleotide away.

TCRbeta CDR3 regions were amplified from genomic DNA using the immunoSEQ Assay, a bias-controlled multiplex PCR. In the authors' own workflow: Within the assay, amplification of reference gene primers was used to estimate how many nucleated cells each sample contained. To quantify the absolute abundance of each unique TCRbeta CDR3 rearrangement, sequence reads were collapsed and filtered. Productive Simpson clonality was computed per sample as the square root of Simpson's diversity index over productive rearrangements. The clones in this table, taken by TCRdb from immuneACCESS, are in-frame only. Not every clone is retained; where verified, under half of the shortfall comes from an unresolved V gene, and the cause of the rest is unknown. The V and J calls and clone size were taken over from that table, and D and trimming were inferred from the DNA. In this sample the table shows 200,000 to 300,000 clones, roughly 90% of which occur a single time. The top ten clones comprise around 0.8% of the sample.

Collaborating institutions collected whole blood in K2EDTA tubes following their own protocols. For TCRbeta analysis, collaborator samples were shipped as frozen whole blood, as isolated PBMCs, or as DNA extracted from either sample type. The sequenced material came from peripheral blood. In this chain, TRBV5-1 is recombined with TRBJ1-2, with the D gene uncertain. The receptor was derived from a woman aged 30 to 39 with acute or convalescent COVID-19. For the CDR3, the sequence is CASSPMADANYGYTF. The base sequence is TGCGCCAGCAGCCCGATGGCCGATGCTAACTATGGCTACACCTTC.